This TCR beta chain is drawn from a study of shared clonotypes between healthy human individuals. Across the study: CD4 naive cells filled three plates per donor, CD4 memory three, CD8 naive two and CD8 memory one.

Method: immunoSEQ multiplex PCR; TCRdb's copy keeps in-frame clones and lacks some. The sample carries hundreds of thousands of clones, about 96% recorded once. Germline V lookup: CDR1 LNHNV, CDR2 YYDKDF (reference sequence). The V gene lost 5 bases and the J gene lost 5 bases, with 16 bases spanning the gap. This CDR3 comprises 15 residues. The naive CD8 fraction comprised CD45RO-negative cells positively selected for CCR7 and excluded terminally differentiated effector memory CD45RA+ cells. The sequence was obtained from a young man in good health. V usage is TRBV15 and J usage is TRBJ1-5, with a weak D call TRBD1 (5 bases). Material for sequencing was naive CD8+ T cells sorted from blood. The CDR3 region has the DNA TGTGCCACCAGCGAAGGGCAGGGAGGTGATCAGCCCCAGCATTTT. This encodes CATSEGQGGDQPQHF.